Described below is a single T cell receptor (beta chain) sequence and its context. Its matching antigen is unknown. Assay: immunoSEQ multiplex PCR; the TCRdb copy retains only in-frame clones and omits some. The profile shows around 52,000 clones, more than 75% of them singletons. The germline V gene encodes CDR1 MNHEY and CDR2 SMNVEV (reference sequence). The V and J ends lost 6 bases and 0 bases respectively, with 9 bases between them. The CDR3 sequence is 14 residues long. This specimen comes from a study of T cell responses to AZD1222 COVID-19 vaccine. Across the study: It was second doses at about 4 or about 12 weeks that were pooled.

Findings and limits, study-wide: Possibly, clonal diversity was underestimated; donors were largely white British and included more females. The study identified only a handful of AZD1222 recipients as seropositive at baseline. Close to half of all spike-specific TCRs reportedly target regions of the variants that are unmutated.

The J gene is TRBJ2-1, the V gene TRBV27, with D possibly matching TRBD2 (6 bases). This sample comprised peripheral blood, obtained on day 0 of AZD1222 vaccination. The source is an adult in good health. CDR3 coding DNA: TGTGCCAGCAGAGCTAGCGACTCCTACAATGAGCAGTTCTTC. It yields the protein CASRASDSYNEQFF.